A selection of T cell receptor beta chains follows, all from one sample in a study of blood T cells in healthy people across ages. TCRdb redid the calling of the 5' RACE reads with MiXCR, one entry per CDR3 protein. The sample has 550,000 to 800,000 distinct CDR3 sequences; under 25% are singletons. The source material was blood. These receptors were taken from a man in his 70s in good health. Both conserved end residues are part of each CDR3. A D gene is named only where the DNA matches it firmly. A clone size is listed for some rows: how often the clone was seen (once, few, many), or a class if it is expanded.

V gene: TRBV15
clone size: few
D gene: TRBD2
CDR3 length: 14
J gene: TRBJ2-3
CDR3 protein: CATSIRDYTDTQYF
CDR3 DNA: TGTGCCACCAGCATTCGGGACTACACAGATACGCAGTATTTT

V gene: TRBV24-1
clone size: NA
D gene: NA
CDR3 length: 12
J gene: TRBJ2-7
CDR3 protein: CATSEQGYEQYF
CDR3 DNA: TGTGCCACCAGTGAACAGGGCTACGAGCAGTACTTC

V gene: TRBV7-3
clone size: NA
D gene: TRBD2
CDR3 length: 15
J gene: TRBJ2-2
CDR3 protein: CASSLIAGGPGELFF
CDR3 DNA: TGTGCCAGCAGCTTAATAGCGGGAGGACCCGGGGAGCTGTTTTTT

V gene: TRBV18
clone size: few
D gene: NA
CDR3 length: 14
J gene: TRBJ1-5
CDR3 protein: CASSPGVSNQPQHF
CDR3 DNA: TGTGCCAGCTCGCCCGGGGTTAGCAATCAGCCCCAGCATTTT

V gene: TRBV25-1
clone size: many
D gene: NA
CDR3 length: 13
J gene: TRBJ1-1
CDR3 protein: CASSESLMVEAFF
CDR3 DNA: TGTGCCAGCAGTGAATCTCTTATGGTGGAAGCTTTCTTT

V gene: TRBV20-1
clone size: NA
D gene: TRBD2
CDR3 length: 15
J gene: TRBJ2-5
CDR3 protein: CSAQLAGVGLETQYF
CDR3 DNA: TGCAGTGCCCAACTAGCGGGAGTGGGTTTGGAGACCCAGTACTTC

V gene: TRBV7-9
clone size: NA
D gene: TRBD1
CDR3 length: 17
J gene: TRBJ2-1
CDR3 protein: CASSLAGLDRASGEQFF
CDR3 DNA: TGTGCCAGCAGCTTAGCGGGTCTGGACAGGGCCTCGGGTGAGCAGTTCTTC

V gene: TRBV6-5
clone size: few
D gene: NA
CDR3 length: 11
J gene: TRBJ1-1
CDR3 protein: CATRQNTEAFF
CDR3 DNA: TGTGCCACCCGACAGAACACTGAAGCTTTCTTT

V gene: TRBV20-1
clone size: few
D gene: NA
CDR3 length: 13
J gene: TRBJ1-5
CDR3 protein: CSARADTNQPQHF
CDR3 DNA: TGCAGCGCTAGGGCGGACACCAATCAGCCCCAGCATTTT

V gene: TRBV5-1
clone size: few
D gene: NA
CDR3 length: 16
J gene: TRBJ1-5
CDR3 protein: CASSLAGLAGSDTQHF
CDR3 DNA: TGCGCCAGCAGCTTGGCCGGCCTAGCGGGTTCAGATACGCAGCATTTT

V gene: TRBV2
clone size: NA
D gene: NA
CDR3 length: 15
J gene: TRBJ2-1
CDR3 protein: CASSESSPTYNEQFF
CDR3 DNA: TGTGCCAGCAGCGAGTCGAGCCCTACCTACAATGAGCAGTTCTTC

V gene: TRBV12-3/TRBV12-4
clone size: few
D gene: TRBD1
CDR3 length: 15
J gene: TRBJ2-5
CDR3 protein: CASRPSTGAQGTQYF
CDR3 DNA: TGTGCCAGCAGACCGTCGACAGGGGCACAAGGGACCCAGTACTTC

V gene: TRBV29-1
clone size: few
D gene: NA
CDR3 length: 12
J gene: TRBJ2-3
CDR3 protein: CSGVVRTDTQYF
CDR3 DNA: TGCAGCGGGGTCGTCAGGACAGATACGCAGTATTTT

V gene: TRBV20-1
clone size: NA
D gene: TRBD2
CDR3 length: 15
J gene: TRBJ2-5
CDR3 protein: CSASLAGGTQETQYF
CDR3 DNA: TGCAGTGCTTCACTAGCGGGAGGGACGCAAGAGACCCAGTACTTC

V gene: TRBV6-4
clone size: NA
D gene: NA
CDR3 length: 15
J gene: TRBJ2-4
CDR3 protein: CASSRTGTLRDIQYF
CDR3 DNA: TGTGCCAGCAGCCGGACCGGGACACTAAGGGACATTCAGTACTTC

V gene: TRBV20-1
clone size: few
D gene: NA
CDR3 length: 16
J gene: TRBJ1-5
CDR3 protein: CSARDSLGGQGQPQHF
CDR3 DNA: TGCAGTGCTAGAGATTCCCTGGGGGGGCAGGGTCAGCCCCAGCATTTT

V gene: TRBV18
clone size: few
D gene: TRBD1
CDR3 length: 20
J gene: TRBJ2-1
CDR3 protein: CASSPPAGQGTLFTYNEQFF
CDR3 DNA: TGTGCCAGCTCACCACCGGCTGGACAGGGGACCCTCTTCACCTACAATGAGCAGTTCTTC

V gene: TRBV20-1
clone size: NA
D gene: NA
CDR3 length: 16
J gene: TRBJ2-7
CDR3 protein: CSASQLGVFSSYEQYF
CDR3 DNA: TGCAGTGCTAGTCAATTGGGGGTTTTTTCCTCCTACGAGCAGTACTTC

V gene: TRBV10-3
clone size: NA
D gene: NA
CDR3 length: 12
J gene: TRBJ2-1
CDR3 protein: CAISLVNDEQFF
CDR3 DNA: TGTGCCATCAGCCTCGTAAACGATGAGCAGTTCTTC

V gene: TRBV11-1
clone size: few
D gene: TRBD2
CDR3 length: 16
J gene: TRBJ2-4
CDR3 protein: CASSLGLAGALNIQYF
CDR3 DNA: TGTGCCAGCAGCTTGGGACTAGCGGGAGCCCTCAACATTCAGTACTTC

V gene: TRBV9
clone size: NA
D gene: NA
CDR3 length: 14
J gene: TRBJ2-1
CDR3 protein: CASSLGDYYNEQFF
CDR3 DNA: TGTGCCAGCAGCTTAGGGGATTACTACAATGAGCAGTTCTTC

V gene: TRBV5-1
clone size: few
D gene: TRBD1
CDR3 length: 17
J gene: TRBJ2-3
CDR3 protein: CASSLSSTGGNTDTQYF
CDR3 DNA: TGCGCCAGCAGCTTGTCGTCGACAGGGGGTAACACAGATACGCAGTATTTT

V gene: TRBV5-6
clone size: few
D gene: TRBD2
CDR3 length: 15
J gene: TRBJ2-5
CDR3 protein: CASSLTGGMEETQYF
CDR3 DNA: TGTGCCAGCAGCTTGACGGGAGGGATGGAAGAGACCCAGTACTTC

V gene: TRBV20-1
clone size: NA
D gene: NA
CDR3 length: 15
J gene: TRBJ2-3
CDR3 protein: CSAEIRDPSTDTQYF
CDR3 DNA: TGCAGTGCAGAGATCCGGGACCCGAGCACAGATACGCAGTATTTT

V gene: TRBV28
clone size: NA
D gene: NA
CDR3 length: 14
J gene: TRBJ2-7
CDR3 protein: CASSLGQSVHEQYF
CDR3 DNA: TGTGCCAGCAGTTTAGGCCAAAGTGTCCACGAGCAGTACTTC

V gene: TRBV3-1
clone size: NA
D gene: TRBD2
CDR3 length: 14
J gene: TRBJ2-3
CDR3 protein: CASSREGGPDTQYF
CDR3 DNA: TGTGCCAGCAGCCGAGAGGGAGGGCCAGATACGCAGTATTTT

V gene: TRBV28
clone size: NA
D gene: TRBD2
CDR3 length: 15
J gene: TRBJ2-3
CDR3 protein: CASNKRETSTDTQYF
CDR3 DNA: TGTGCCAGTAATAAGCGGGAGACCTCCACAGATACGCAGTATTTT

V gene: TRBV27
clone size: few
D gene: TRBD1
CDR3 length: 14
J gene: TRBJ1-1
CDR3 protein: CASSVNRGNTEAFF
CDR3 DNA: TGTGCCAGCAGTGTAAACAGGGGGAACACTGAAGCTTTCTTT

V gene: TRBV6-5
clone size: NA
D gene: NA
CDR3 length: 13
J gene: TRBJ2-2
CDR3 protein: CASSGHNTGELFF
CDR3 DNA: TGTGCCAGCAGTGGACATAACACCGGGGAGCTGTTTTTT

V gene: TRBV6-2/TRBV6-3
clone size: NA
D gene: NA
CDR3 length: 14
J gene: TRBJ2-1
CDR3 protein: CASRQVQLVKEQFF
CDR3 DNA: TGTGCCAGCAGACAGGTTCAACTGGTAAAGGAGCAGTTCTTC